This TCR beta chain was found in a study of cytomegalovirus exposure and HLA in healthy donors. Sequencing used immunoSEQ multiplex PCR; TCRdb keeps in-frame clones, though not all of them. The sample includes about 74,000 clones, roughly 92% seen only once; the top ten take approximately 2%. Findings and limits, study-wide: While the bulk of TCR sequences proved rare, some public TCRs turned up in many donors. Reported performance of the classifier showed diagnosis of cytomegalovirus status with high specificity and sensitivity.

In regard to this clone: Its antigen is unknown.

From the roughly 120-subject validation cohort, which was separate from the approximately 670-subject first cohort, the donors were drawn. The germline V gene encodes CDR1 MDHEN and CDR2 SYDVKM. The CDR3 consists of 16 residues. J gave up 1 base and V 5 bases, and 7 bases lay outside the gene matches. Sequenced input: PBMCs. The V gene is TRBV28, the J gene TRBJ2-7; 11 positions agree with TRBD2. This sequence originates from a woman aged 18 to 35 in good health and CMV-seropositive. The CDR3 nucleotides are TGTGCCAGCAGTGACTTGACTAGCGGGACGTCCTACGAGCAGTACTTC. This sequence encodes CASSDLTSGTSYEQYF.